This TCR beta chain emerged from a study of early T cells in non-severe SARS-CoV-2 infection. Study context: It was bulk RNA from unsorted whole blood that was sequenced, and the chains were unpaired. Study results and limitations: In VDJdb matching, anti-spike CD8 responses were favored while private and CD4 specificities went missing.

Per germline, CDR1 DFQATT and CDR2 SNEGSKA (reference sequence). The CDR3 runs 15 residues. Deletions cut 5 bases from V and 3 bases from J, with 20 bases between. This clonotype was counted many times. What it binds is unknown. As part of library construction, unique molecular identifiers were attached to individual cDNA molecules. TCRdb reanalysed the 5' RACE reads using MiXCR and keeps one entry per CDR3 protein. The sample has about 68,000 distinct CDR3 sequences, approximately 12% seen once. The sample consisted of whole blood. The V and J genes are TRBV20-1 and TRBJ2-7; D may correspond to TRBD1 or TRBD2 (5 bases each). This receptor was identified in an adult who was a healthcare worker with PCR-confirmed SARS-CoV-2 infection or an uninfected control (not recorded which). The CDR3 region is CSAAVGAGSYYEQYF. CDR3 DNA sequence: TGCAGTGCTGCAGTCGGGGCTGGCAGTTACTACGAGCAGTACTTC.